This TCR beta chain was profiled in a study of regulatory T cells in long-lasting Graves disease. Overall study results and limits: TCR diversity was lower in persistent Graves' patients than in newly diagnosed ones.

The CDR3 has 16 amino acids. Germline loops: CDR1 SGHRS, CDR2 YFSETQ. V was clipped by 4 bases and J by 4 bases; unmatched bases: 9. Note on this clonotype: Antigen unknown.

With iRepertoire HTBI primers and Arm-PCR of CDR3 regions, TCR beta libraries were built. TCRdb recomputed calls from the multiplex PCR reads with MiXCR, one row per CDR3 protein. The top ten clones hold roughly three fifths of a sample with 250,000 to 300,000 distinct CDR3 sequences, more than 20% of them seen once. Stated time point: persistent/refractory GD, antithyroid drugs over 5 years with positive TRAb. The TCR library was prepared using RNA isolated from PBMCs. The receptor comes from a female donor with Graves disease. Source: peripheral blood mononuclear cells (PBMCs), taken when the disease was refractory, from a patient treated with antithyroid drugs. The chain joins TRBV5-1 to TRBJ1-2, with 11 bases fitting TRBD1. CDR3 region: CASSAGQGVLPYGYTF. The CDR3 DNA reads as TGCGCCAGCAGCGCGGGACAGGGGGTCCTACCCTATGGCTACACCTTC.